This T cell receptor (beta chain) was sequenced during a study of T cell responses to AZD1222 COVID-19 vaccine. Overall study findings and caveats: Donors were chiefly white British, with a greater number of females, and clonal diversity was perhaps underestimated.

As regards this clone: As yet, its antigen is unknown.

Germline values: CDR1 SNHLY, CDR2 FYNNEI. The CDR3 covers 13 residues. J lost 8 bases, V lost 5 bases, and 5 bases had no gene match. The method was immunoSEQ multiplex PCR; TCRdb's version includes in-frame clones alone and lacks a portion of them. The data hold around 71,000 clones, with 80% observed a single time. The receptor comes from an adult who received the AZD1222 COVID-19 vaccine. The sample in question was peripheral blood, obtained 28 days after the second AZD1222 dose. The chain is built from TRBV2 and TRBJ1-2; TRBD1 matches at 10 bases. CDR3 nucleotide sequence: TGTGCCAGCAGTTTCGGGACAGGGGCGGGCTACACCTTC. This translates into CASSFGTGAGYTF.